One sample yielded the 21 T cell receptor beta chains listed below, sequenced in a study of cytomegalovirus exposure and HLA in healthy donors. A multiplex PCR was run with 60 Vbeta primers and 13 Jbeta primers. The table came from immunoSEQ multiplex PCR; TCRdb's copy has only in-frame clones and leaves some out. Of 150,000 to 200,000 clones in the sample, around 83% are singletons; the top ten hold about 1.7%. Sequencing used PBMCs. The receptors derive from a man between 35 and 55 years old in good health and CMV-seropositive.

This rearrangement joins TRBV19 to TRBJ2-7; TRBD1 matches at 7 bases. The CDR3 spans 15 residues. V lost 5 bases to trimming and J lost 0 bases; unmatched junction nucleotides: 7. Germline V gene data show CDR1 as LNHDA and CDR2 as SQIVND (reference sequence). The CDR3, as DNA: TGTGCCAGTAGTCCAGGGGGTTCCATCTCCTACGAGCAGTACTTC. This translates into CASSPGGSISYEQYF.

Of note for this clone: The same CDR3 can be traced to other DNA sequences in this sample. The rearrangement uses TRBV5-1 and TRBJ2-7; the D gene is possibly TRBD2 (7 bases). Germline lookup yields CDR1 SGHRS and CDR2 YFSETQ. This CDR3 comprises 14 residues. V was clipped by 2 bases and J by 1 base, with 10 bases between them. DNA of the CDR3: TGCGCCAGCAGCTTACAGGGAGGGTCCTACGAGCAGTACTTC. Protein: CASSLQGGSYEQYF.

This clone was seen just once. This sequence joins TRBV5-1 and TRBJ2-1, with D unclear. The CDR3 is 13 amino acids. Trimming shortened V by 9 bases and J by 6 bases, and 16 bases separated the two germline ends. CDR1 is SGHRS and CDR2 is YFSETQ in the germline V gene. CDR3 region: CATRLGSVNEQFF. The CDR3 DNA is TGCGCCACGCGGCTCGGATCAGTCAATGAGCAGTTCTTC.

The CDR3 loop is CASSQDASFSNQPQHF. The DNA for the CDR3 is TGTGCCAGCAGCCAAGATGCGTCTTTTAGCAATCAGCCCCAGCATTTT. The chain carries TRBV4-2 and TRBJ1-5; the D is unclear. V shed 0 bases and J shed 0 bases, with 9 bases lying between them. The CDR3 is 16 residues long. Germline V gene lookup returns CDR1 LGHNA and CDR2 YNFKEQ.

The J gene is TRBJ1-3, the V gene TRBV6-1, with 7 bases matching TRBD1. Trimming took 6 bases from V and 4 from J; bases not matched to a gene: 6. Germline CDR1 and CDR2: MNHNS and SASEGT. The CDR3 totals 14 residues. The CDR3: CASSPGGQGNTIYF. The DNA of the CDR3 is TGTGCCAGCAGCCCAGGGGGACAGGGAAACACCATATATTTT.

The CDR3 sequence is CASSSQTGWAYEQYF. The CDR3 bases are TGTGCCAGCAGCTCGCAGACAGGGTGGGCCTACGAGCAGTACTTC. This rearrangement joins TRBV11-2 to TRBJ2-7; 7 bases map to TRBD1. Germline V gene data show CDR1 as SGHAT and CDR2 as FQNNGV. With 4 bases clipped from V and 2 bases from J, the junction kept 8 bases outside the gene matches. This CDR3 contains 15 residues.

CDR3 DNA: TGTGCCAGTAGTACGGGGACTAGCGGGCACAATGAGCAGTTCTTC. Its translation is CASSTGTSGHNEQFF. The J gene is TRBJ2-1, the V gene TRBV19; 12 nucleotides line up with TRBD2. This CDR3 contains 15 residues. The junction had 3 bases not matched to a gene; V was cut back by 4 bases and J by 5 bases. Germline loops: CDR1 LNHDA, CDR2 SQIVND (reference sequence).

The chain uses TRBV27 and TRBJ2-7; no definite D call. Between the trimmed V and J ends, which lost 1 base and 1 base, there was a span of 14 bases. Germline lookup yields CDR1 MNHEY and CDR2 SMNVEV (reference sequence). CDR3 length equals 16 residues. The CDR3 loop is CASSLYGFSESYEQYF. Here the CDR3 DNA reads TGTGCCAGCAGTTTATACGGGTTTTCGGAATCCTACGAGCAGTACTTC.

This clone showed up just a few times. The rearrangement joins TRBV7-9 to TRBJ2-1; 14 nucleotides match TRBD2. This CDR3 comprises 17 residues. Looked up from germline, CDR1 is SEHNR and CDR2 is FQNEAQ (reference sequence). The junction had 11 bases not matched to a gene; V was cut back by 6 bases and J by 7 bases. The CDR3 reads CASSGLAGGRGWNEQFF. The DNA for the CDR3 is TGTGCCAGCAGTGGACTAGCGGGAGGTCGAGGATGGAATGAGCAGTTCTTC.

CDR3 DNA: TGTGCCAGCAGTTCCCCGGGACAGGACTACGAGCAGTACTTC. Protein product: CASSSPGQDYEQYF. The chain combines TRBV27 with TRBJ2-7; TRBD1 matches at 8 bases. This CDR3 contains 14 residues. Germline V gene data show CDR1 as MNHEY and CDR2 as SMNVEV (reference sequence). V trimming: 4 bases; J trimming: 3 bases; junction bases outside the gene matches: 5.

The gene calls are TRBV5-1 and TRBJ1-1; 10 bases map to TRBD1. CDR1 and CDR2 from the germline V gene are SGHRS and YFSETQ. The CDR3 totals 16 residues. The V segment lost 0 bases and the J segment 3 bases; nucleotides outside the gene matches: 5. CDR3: CASSLAGTGEDTEAFF. CDR3 nucleotide sequence: TGCGCCAGCAGCTTGGCGGGGACAGGGGAGGACACTGAAGCTTTCTTT.

The chain uses TRBV2 and TRBJ2-5; 13 bases are shared with TRBD2. Germline V gives CDR1 SNHLY, CDR2 FYNNEI. CDR3 size: 16 residues. Trimming at V came to 3 bases and at J to 1 base, leaving 2 bases not matched to a gene. This chain's CDR3 is CASSDGTSGTQETQYF. The CDR3 coding sequence is TGTGCCAGCAGTGACGGGACTAGCGGGACCCAAGAGACCCAGTACTTC.

The CDR3 spells CASSPRRTRSQHHEQFF. The CDR3 DNA is TGTGCCAGCAGCCCCCGGAGGACTAGGTCCCAACACCATGAGCAGTTCTTC. The gene calls are TRBV7-8 and TRBJ2-1; the match to TRBD2 covers 7 bases. This CDR3 region has 17 residues. Germline CDR1 reads SGHVS; CDR2 reads FQNEAQ. Trimming removed 5 bases from V and 8 bases from J; junction bases left unmatched: 18.

This chain links TRBV25-1 with TRBJ2-3; D might be TRBD1 (7 bases). The CDR3 is 15 amino acids. The V gene's germline CDR1 is MGHDK and CDR2 SYGVNS. Deletions cut 1 base from V and 4 bases from J, with 12 bases between. Here the CDR3 reads CASSEWAGGSDTQYF. CDR3 bases: TGTGCCAGCAGTGAATGGGCAGGGGGGTCAGATACGCAGTATTTT.

The rearrangement uses TRBV6-1 and TRBJ2-1, with D possibly TRBD1 on 5 matching bases. V lost 6 bases, J lost 1 base, and 13 bases lay in between. Germline CDR1 MNHNS, CDR2 SASEGT. The CDR3 covers 15 residues. The DNA for the CDR3 is TGTGCCAGCAGGGCTACAGGATTATCCTACAATGAGCAGTTCTTC. This codes for CASRATGLSYNEQFF.

This rearrangement joins TRBV7-2 to TRBJ2-7, with 7 bases lining up with TRBD2. The CDR3 contains 15 residues. V lost 5 bases to trimming and J lost 7 bases; unmatched junction nucleotides: 14. Germline CDR1 SGHTA, CDR2 FQGNSA. The CDR3 sequence: CASSLRDYPPLEQYF. Written as DNA, the CDR3 is TGTGCCAGCAGCCTCCGGGACTACCCTCCTCTGGAGCAGTACTTC.

This clone occurred a few times. V gene TRBV12-5 combines with J gene TRBJ2-1, with 16 bases lining up with TRBD2. From germline, CDR1 is LGHNT and CDR2 FRNRAP. The CDR3 is 21 amino acids. Trimming took 3 bases from V and 4 from J; bases not matched to a gene: 15. CDR3: CASGFSTIPGLAGGPYNEQFF. CDR3 DNA: TGTGCTAGTGGTTTTTCGACTATCCCGGGACTAGCGGGAGGGCCTTACAATGAGCAGTTCTTC.

This chain connects TRBV4-1 to TRBJ2-7; 7 bases agree with TRBD1. The CDR3 contains 12 residues. CDR1 and CDR2 (germline): MGHRA, YSYEKL. The trim removed 5 bases at V and 3 bases at J, leaving 1 base unmatched. CDR3 residues: CASSGQDYEQYF. The CDR3 nucleotides read TGCGCCAGCAGCGGACAGGACTACGAGCAGTACTTC.

This chain uses TRBV7-9 with TRBJ2-1; 8 nucleotides match TRBD2. V trimming: 3 bases; J trimming: 6 bases; junction bases outside the gene matches: 7. Germline CDR1 reads SEHNR; CDR2 reads FQNEAQ (reference sequence). CDR3 length equals 15 residues. Here the CDR3 reads CASSFVQRESNEQFF. The CDR3 nucleotides are TGTGCCAGCAGCTTTGTTCAGCGGGAGAGCAATGAGCAGTTCTTC.

The chain employs TRBV28 and TRBJ1-1; 7 positions agree with TRBD1. Trimming removed 0 bases from V and 5 bases from J; junction bases left unmatched: 6. The CDR3 covers 15 residues. Per germline, CDR1 MDHEN and CDR2 SYDVKM. CDR3 amino acids: CASSLWEGAMTEAFF. CDR3 nucleotide sequence: TGTGCCAGCAGTTTATGGGAGGGGGCTATGACTGAAGCTTTCTTT.

This chain uses TRBV27 with TRBJ2-1; 8 positions agree with TRBD2. There are 16 residues in the CDR3. Germline CDR1 MNHEY, CDR2 SMNVEV (reference sequence). The V gene end was trimmed by 5 bases and the J gene end by 2 bases; junction bases not matched to a gene: 8. This chain's CDR3 is CASSPAGTRAYNEQFF. CDR3 nucleotide sequence: TGTGCCAGCAGTCCAGCCGGGACTAGGGCCTACAATGAGCAGTTCTTC.